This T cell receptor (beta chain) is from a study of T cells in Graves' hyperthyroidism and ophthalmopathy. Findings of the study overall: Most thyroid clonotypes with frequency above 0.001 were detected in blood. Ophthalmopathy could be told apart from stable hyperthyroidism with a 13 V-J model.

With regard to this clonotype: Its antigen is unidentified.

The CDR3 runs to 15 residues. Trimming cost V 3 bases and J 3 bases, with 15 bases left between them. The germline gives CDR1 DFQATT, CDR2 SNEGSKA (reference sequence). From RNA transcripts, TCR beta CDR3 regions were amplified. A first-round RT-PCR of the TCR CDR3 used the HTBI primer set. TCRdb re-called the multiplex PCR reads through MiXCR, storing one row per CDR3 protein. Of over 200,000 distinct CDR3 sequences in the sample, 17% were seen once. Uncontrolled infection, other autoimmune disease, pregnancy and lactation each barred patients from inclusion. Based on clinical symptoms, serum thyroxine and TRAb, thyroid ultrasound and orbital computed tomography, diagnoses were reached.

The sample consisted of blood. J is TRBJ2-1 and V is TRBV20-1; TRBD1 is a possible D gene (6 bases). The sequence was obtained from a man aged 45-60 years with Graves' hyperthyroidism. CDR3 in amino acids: CSASGSTGRYNEQFF. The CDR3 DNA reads TGCAGTGCTAGTGGGAGTACAGGGCGCTACAATGAGCAGTTCTTC.